The 24 T cell receptor beta chains below all came from one sample that was sequenced in a study of cytomegalovirus exposure and HLA in healthy donors (dated by TCRdb to 2016 to 2017). The library was obtained by the immunoSEQ multiplex PCR assay. For the multiplex PCR, a mixture combining 60 forward primers for TCR Vbeta segments and 13 reverse primers for TCR Jbeta segments was used. Imported from immuneACCESS, the table was reduced by TCRdb to in-frame sequences with V and J called. These copies leave out some clones; in studies compared against another copy, an unresolved V gene accounts for under half, and the cause of the remainder is not known. This sample lists 100,000 to 150,000 clones; 80% were detected once. 8.9% of the sample is held by the ten biggest clonotypes. Material for sequencing was PBMCs. These receptors were collected from a man aged 25-45 years in good health and CMV-seropositive.

This chain connects TRBV29-1 to TRBJ2-7; 9 nucleotides align to TRBD1. The CDR3 is made up of 15 amino acids. From germline, CDR1 is SQVTM and CDR2 ANQGSEA. V was pared by 6 bases and J by 2 bases, with 11 bases of the junction left unmatched. In DNA form, the CDR3 reads TGCAGCGTCCAAACGGGGGACAGGGCCACCTACGAGCAGTACTTC. Translating it yields CSVQTGDRATYEQYF.

V is TRBV7-3 and J is TRBJ2-2; a possible D gene is TRBD1 (6 bases). The V gene's germline CDR1 is SGHTA and CDR2 FQGTGA. The CDR3 covers 13 residues. Trimming pared 5 bases from V and 5 bases from J, leaving 9 bases between. This CDR3 reads CASSPQGTGELFF. The CDR3 DNA reads TGTGCCAGCAGCCCACAGGGAACCGGGGAGCTGTTTTTT.

V and J are TRBV30 and TRBJ1-1, with 7 bases that match TRBD1. The J segment lost 1 base and the V segment lost 1 base, leaving 6 bases of the junction unmatched. The CDR3 spans 15 residues. Germline-derived CDR1 and CDR2 are GTSNPN and SVGIG (reference sequence). CDR3 in DNA: TGTGCCTGGAGTGACCTAGACAGGGCGAACACTGAAGCTTTCTTT. This translates into CAWSDLDRANTEAFF. The full variable domain, its missing parts supplied by reference TRBV30 and TRBJ1-1, is SQTIHQWPATLVQPVGSPLSLECTVEGTSNPNLYWYRQAAGRGLQLLFYSVGIGQISSEVPQNLSASRPQDRQFILSSKKLLLSDSGFYLCAWSDLDRANTEAFFGQGTRLTVV.

The chain has TRBV9 and TRBJ2-2, with TRBD1 matching over 11 bases. From germline, CDR1 is SGDLS and CDR2 YYNGEE. The CDR3 runs to 17 residues. The V segment lost 4 bases and the J segment 5 bases; nucleotides outside the gene matches: 10. The CDR3 sequence: CASSSRTGGYETGELFF. The CDR3 DNA is TGTGCCAGCAGCTCTCGGACAGGGGGCTATGAAACCGGGGAGCTGTTTTTT. Filled out from reference TRBV9 and TRBJ2-2, the complete variable domain reads DSGVTQTPKHLITATGQRVTLRCSPRSGDLSVYWYQQSLDQGLQFLIQYYNGEERAKGNILERFSAQQFPDLHSELNLSSLELGDSALYFCASSSRTGGYETGELFFGEGSRLTVL.

This chain uses TRBV11-3 with TRBJ2-3; 11 bases are shared with TRBD2. With V trimmed by 1 base and J by 3 bases, 3 bases remained unmatched. The CDR3 sequence is 16 residues long. Germline V gene sequence: CDR1 SGHNT, CDR2 YENEEA. The CDR3 sequence is CASSLGASGGTDTQYF. CDR3 nucleotides: TGTGCCAGCAGCTTAGGCGCTAGCGGGGGGACAGATACGCAGTATTTT.

V usage is TRBV29-1 and J usage is TRBJ2-6; 14 bases match TRBD2. Trimming removed 6 bases from V and 0 bases from J; junction bases left unmatched: 7. CDR1 and CDR2 from the germline V gene are SQVTM and ANQGSEA. This CDR3 comprises 18 residues. The chain's CDR3 is CSVQGLAGAYSGANVLTF. The CDR3 DNA sequence: TGCAGCGTCCAGGGACTAGCGGGGGCCTACTCTGGGGCCAACGTCCTGACTTTC.

This chain uses TRBV6-4 with TRBJ2-3; possible D gene TRBD2, 5 bases. The CDR3 length is 14 residues. CDR1 is MRHNA and CDR2 is SNTAGT in the germline V gene. The V end lost 0 bases, the J end lost 3 bases, and 7 bases lay between the germline ends. CDR3 coding DNA: TGTGCCAGCAGTGACTCCGAGGGAACAGATACGCAGTATTTT. Its translation: CASSDSEGTDTQYF.

The chain is built from TRBV6-6 and TRBJ2-5; D perhaps matches TRBD2 (5 bases). Trimming pared 2 bases from V and 4 bases from J, leaving 14 bases between. The CDR3 length is 15 residues. The germline V gene encodes CDR1 MNHNY and CDR2 SVGAGI (reference sequence). CDR3 amino acids: CASSYRLGAGETQYF. Here the CDR3 DNA reads TGTGCCAGCAGTTACCGTTTGGGTGCGGGAGAGACCCAGTACTTC.

The V and J genes are TRBV6-5 and TRBJ1-3; 9 bases match TRBD1. The germline gives CDR1 MNHEY, CDR2 SVGAGI. The CDR3 length is 14 residues. Germline trimming cut 6 bases from V and 5 bases from J; bases unmatched to any gene: 5. The CDR3 sequence is CASSPGQGRNTIYF. The DNA of the CDR3 is TGTGCCAGCAGCCCGGGACAGGGAAGAAACACCATATATTTT.

J is TRBJ1-2 and V is TRBV28, with D hard to call. Trimming removed 3 bases at V and 1 base at J, with 12 bases between. The CDR3 is made up of 15 amino acids. CDR1 is MDHEN and CDR2 is SYDVKM in the germline V gene. DNA for the CDR3: TGTGCCAGCAGTTTTTCCACGGGAAATAACTATGGCTACACCTTC. Its translation: CASSFSTGNNYGYTF.

This clone was counted once. V and J are TRBV9 and TRBJ1-4, with 8 nucleotides matching TRBD1. Looked up from germline, CDR1 is SGDLS and CDR2 is YYNGEE. CDR3 size: 16 residues. The V and J ends lost 0 bases and 8 bases, in that order; junction bases with no gene match: 9. The CDR3 loop reads CASSVALAGGREKLFF. In nucleotides, the CDR3 is TGTGCCAGCAGCGTAGCGCTGGCAGGGGGCAGGGAAAAACTGTTTTTT.

The gene calls are TRBV18 and TRBJ2-7, with 8 bases fitting TRBD1. The CDR3 totals 18 residues. CDR1 is KGHSH and CDR2 is LQKENI in the germline V gene. V shed 4 bases and J 0 bases; nucleotides not matched to a gene: 14. The CDR3: CASSRTKLQGVSSYEQYF. The CDR3 nucleotides read TGTGCCAGCTCACGGACTAAGTTACAGGGGGTGTCCTCCTACGAGCAGTACTTC.

The chain recombines TRBV7-9 with TRBJ1-3; no reliable D call. The CDR3 runs 15 residues. Germline CDR1 and CDR2: SEHNR and FQNEAQ (reference sequence). V lost 5 bases and J 8 bases, leaving 19 bases between the germline ends. The CDR3 region has the DNA TGTGCCAGCAGCCCCCGGGAAACCATTCGTCACACCATATATTTT. It is translated as CASSPRETIRHTIYF.

The chain couples TRBV11-2 to TRBJ2-5, with 13 bases that match TRBD2. In germline, CDR1 is SGHAT, CDR2 FQNNGV. The CDR3 length is 16 residues. Losses at the gene ends were 5 bases for V and 4 bases for J; bases not matched to a gene: 7. The CDR3 here is CASSPLAGGPGETQYF. The CDR3 DNA reads TGTGCCAGCAGCCCACTAGCGGGGGGGCCCGGAGAGACCCAGTACTTC.

This rearrangement joins TRBV4-1 to TRBJ2-7, with TRBD2 matching over 15 bases. Unmatched junction bases numbered 4, after V lost 3 bases and J lost 4 bases. The CDR3 covers 16 residues. CDR1 is MGHRA and CDR2 is YSYEKL in the germline V gene. The CDR3 DNA is TGCGCCAGCAGCCACGGGACTAGCGGGGGGTGGTACGAGCAGTACTTC. It translates to CASSHGTSGGWYEQYF.

This clone was counted only a few times. V is TRBV27 and J is TRBJ2-7; TRBD1 matches at 7 bases. CDR1 MNHEY and CDR2 SMNVEV come from the germline V gene (reference sequence). With 7 bases clipped from V and 0 bases from J, the junction kept 6 bases outside the gene matches. The CDR3 contains 14 residues. The CDR3 DNA reads as TGTGCCAGCAATCCGGACAGGAGCTCCTACGAGCAGTACTTC. This codes for CASNPDRSSYEQYF.

This clone appeared a few times. This rearrangement joins TRBV30 to TRBJ1-5; 12 bases fit TRBD1. The CDR3 spans 17 residues. CDR1 is GTSNPN and CDR2 is SVGIG in the germline V gene (reference sequence). With V trimmed by 0 bases and J by 7 bases, 10 bases remained unmatched. This CDR3 reads CAWSVWDRGLLVQPQHF. The CDR3 DNA is TGTGCCTGGAGTGTCTGGGACAGGGGGCTCCTGGTCCAGCCCCAGCATTTT. Filled out from reference TRBV30 and TRBJ1-5, the complete variable domain reads SQTIHQWPATLVQPVGSPLSLECTVEGTSNPNLYWYRQAAGRGLQLLFYSVGIGQISSEVPQNLSASRPQDRQFILSSKKLLLSDSGFYLCAWSVWDRGLLVQPQHFGDGTRLSIL.

This clone occurred a few times. The chain couples TRBV9 to TRBJ2-1, with D tentatively TRBD2 (6 bases). V dropped 0 bases and J dropped 8 bases, with 12 bases sitting between them. Per the germline V gene, CDR1 is SGDLS and CDR2 is YYNGEE. CDR3 size: 14 residues. The CDR3 nucleotides are TGTGCCAGCAGCGTAGTAACTAGCTTCCATGAGCAGTTCTTC. Residues: CASSVVTSFHEQFF.

In DNA form, the CDR3 reads TGTGCCAGCAGCCAAGTGAATCGGGGGGCGCAAGGCTACACCTTC. This gives the protein CASSQVNRGAQGYTF. The chain is built from TRBV14 and TRBJ1-2, with D tentatively TRBD1 (6 bases). This CDR3 is 15 amino acids long. Germline V gene data show CDR1 as SGHDN and CDR2 as FVKESK. Deletions cut 1 base from V and 8 bases from J, with 17 bases between.

The chain has TRBV7-3 and TRBJ2-2; 14 bases align to TRBD2. With V trimmed by 6 bases and J by 0 bases, 0 bases remained unmatched. CDR1 is SGHTA, CDR2 FQGTGA, per germline. This CDR3 spans 16 amino acids. CDR3 amino acids: CASRTSGGANTGELFF. CDR3 DNA sequence: TGTGCCAGCAGGACTAGCGGGGGGGCGAACACCGGGGAGCTGTTTTTT.

This clone has a handful of counts. The rearrangement links TRBV6-5 to TRBJ2-7; TRBD1 matches at 10 bases. The junction had 6 bases not matched to a gene; V was cut back by 4 bases and J by 3 bases. The CDR3 is 15 residues long. Germline loops: CDR1 MNHEY, CDR2 SVGAGI. CDR3 residues: CASSSGTGAYYEQYF. The CDR3 coding sequence is TGTGCCAGCAGTTCAGGGACAGGGGCCTACTACGAGCAGTACTTC.

The chain couples TRBV6-5 to TRBJ2-7; tentative D call: TRBD2 (5 bases). The CDR3 is made up of 12 amino acids. Deletions cut 6 bases from V and 2 bases from J, with 8 bases between. Germline-derived CDR1 and CDR2 are MNHEY and SVGAGI. CDR3 in amino acids: CASRRTAYEQYF. Written as DNA, the CDR3 is TGTGCCAGCAGGAGGACTGCCTACGAGCAGTACTTC.

In its sample, this clone was seen once. The gene calls are TRBV7-3 and TRBJ2-2; weak D call: TRBD2 (6 bases). CDR3 length: 17 residues. Germline V gene sequence: CDR1 SGHTA, CDR2 FQGTGA. V was shortened by 5 bases and J by 5 bases, with 21 bases between the two germline ends. The CDR3 loop reads CASSDGLTNGGTGELFF. CDR3 nucleotides: TGTGCCAGCAGCGACGGATTAACAAACGGGGGAACCGGGGAGCTGTTTTTT.

J is TRBJ2-3 and V is TRBV4-2, with TRBD2 matching 7 bases. CDR3 length: 16 residues. Germline loops: CDR1 LGHNA, CDR2 YNFKEQ. V lost 1 base and J lost 0; bases outside the gene matches: 4. CDR3 DNA sequence: TGTGCCAGCAGCCAAGTAAGGACTAGAAGCACAGATACGCAGTATTTT. This gives the protein CASSQVRTRSTDTQYF.